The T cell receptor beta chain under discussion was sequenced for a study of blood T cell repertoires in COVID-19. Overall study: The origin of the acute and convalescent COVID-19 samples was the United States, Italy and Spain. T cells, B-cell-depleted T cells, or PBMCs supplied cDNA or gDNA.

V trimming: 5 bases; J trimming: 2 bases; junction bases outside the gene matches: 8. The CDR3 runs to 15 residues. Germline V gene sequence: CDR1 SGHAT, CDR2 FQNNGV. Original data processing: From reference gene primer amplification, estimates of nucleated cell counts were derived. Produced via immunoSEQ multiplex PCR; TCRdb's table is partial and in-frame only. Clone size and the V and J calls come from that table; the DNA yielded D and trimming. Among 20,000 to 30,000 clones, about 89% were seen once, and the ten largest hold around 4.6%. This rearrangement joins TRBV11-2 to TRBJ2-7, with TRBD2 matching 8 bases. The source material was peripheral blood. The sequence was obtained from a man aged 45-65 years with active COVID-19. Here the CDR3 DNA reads TGTGCCAGCAGCCGCCCCAGCGGGGGCACCTACGAGCAGTACTTC. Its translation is CASSRPSGGTYEQYF.